These 4 T cell receptor beta chains were all obtained from the same sample, sequenced in a study of blood T cell repertoires in COVID-19 (dated by TCRdb to about 2020). To prepare the library, the immunoSEQ multiplex PCR assay was applied. TCRdb mirrors the immuneACCESS table, restricted to in-frame sequences. Some clones are absent from its copies; in checked studies, under half trace to an unresolved V gene, and the reason for the others is unknown. The sample data list a few hundred thousand clones, and 80% to 90% of these were observed just once. Roughly 4% of the sample belongs to the ten largest clones. The sample was PBMCs or T cells enriched from blood (not recorded which). The receptor source for this set is a woman aged 25-40 years who had recovered from COVID-19.

The chain couples TRBV7-3 to TRBJ1-2; tentative D call: TRBD1 (5 bases). The length of the CDR3 is 14 residues. The V and J ends lost 1 base and 6 bases respectively, with 12 bases between them. Germline V gene data show CDR1 as SGHTA and CDR2 as FQGTGA. The CDR3 is CASSLRAGQDGYTF. The CDR3 DNA reads TGTGCCAGCAGCTTAAGAGCAGGGCAGGATGGCTACACCTTC.

The V and J genes are TRBV5-4 and TRBJ2-7; the match to TRBD1 covers 9 bases. V was clipped by 2 bases and J by 9 bases; unmatched bases: 12. CDR1 is SGHNT, CDR2 YYREEE, per germline (reference sequence). The CDR3 contains 15 residues. Written as DNA, the CDR3 is TGTGCCAGCAGCTTACCGGGACAGGGCAAAACGTGGCAGTACTTC. This translates into CASSLPGQGKTWQYF.

CDR3 sequence (DNA): TGTGCCAGCAGCCTAGGACAGGGCGGCAATCAGCCCCAGCATTTT. Its protein product is CASSLGQGGNQPQHF. The chain has TRBV28 and TRBJ1-5; 8 bases line up with TRBD1. Germline lookup yields CDR1 MDHEN and CDR2 SYDVKM. V was pared by 6 bases and J by 2 bases, with 6 bases of the junction left unmatched. This CDR3 has 15 amino acids. Complete variable domain (other parts from reference TRBV28 and TRBJ1-5): DVKVTQSSRYLVKRTGEKVFLECVQDMDHENMFWYRQDPGLGLRLIYFSYDVKMKEKGDIPEGYSVSREKKERFSLILESASTNQTSMYLCASSLGQGGNQPQHFGDGTRLSIL.

This chain connects TRBV18 to TRBJ2-7, with D perhaps TRBD2 (5 bases). The V end was cut by 3 bases, the J end by 2 bases, with 11 bases between. The CDR3 runs 14 residues. Germline assignment: CDR1 KGHSH and CDR2 LQKENI. The CDR3 sequence is CASSPSTEAYEQYF. The CDR3 DNA sequence: TGTGCCAGCTCACCTTCTACGGAGGCCTACGAGCAGTACTTC.